Reported below is one T cell receptor beta chain. CDR1 GTSNPN and CDR2 SVGIG come from the germline V gene (reference sequence). Trimming took 0 bases from V and 5 from J, leaving 8 bases between them. This CDR3 contains 12 residues. Produced via immunoSEQ multiplex PCR; TCRdb's table is partial and in-frame only. Seen here are roughly 40,000 clones, 60% to 85% observed once, and the top ten hold 0.78%. The sort gate was single viable CD3+CD4+CD8-CD45RO+ cells for memory CD4+ T cells. The data belong to a study of memory CD4+ T cells and cytomegalovirus serostatus. Study in general: This sample comes from healthy Belgian adults, under 10 CMV seropositive, 24 seronegative.

This TCR came from an adult in good health and CMV-seronegative. The material sequenced was memory CD4+ T cells from blood. The chain links TRBV30 to TRBJ2-7; the D call may be TRBD1 or TRBD2 (6 bases each). CDR3 nucleotides: TGTGCCTGGAGTGTAGGGGGGCACGAGCAGTACTTC. This codes for CAWSVGGHEQYF.